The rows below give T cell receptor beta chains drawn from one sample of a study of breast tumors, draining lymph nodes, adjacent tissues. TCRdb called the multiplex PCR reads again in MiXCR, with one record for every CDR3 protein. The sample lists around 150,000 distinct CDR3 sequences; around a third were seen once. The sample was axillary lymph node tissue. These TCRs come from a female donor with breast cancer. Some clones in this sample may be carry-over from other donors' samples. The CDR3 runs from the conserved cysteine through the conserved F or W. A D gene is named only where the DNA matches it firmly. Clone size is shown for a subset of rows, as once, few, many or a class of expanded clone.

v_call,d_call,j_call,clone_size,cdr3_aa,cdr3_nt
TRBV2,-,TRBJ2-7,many,CASSPAPGFYEQYF,TGTGCCAGCAGTCCCGCACCCGGATTTTACGAGCAGTACTTC
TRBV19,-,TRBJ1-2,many,CASSTDLVYHRGYTF,TGTGCCAGTAGTACCGACCTAGTCTATCACCGGGGCTACACCTTC
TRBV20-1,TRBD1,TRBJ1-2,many,CSALRQGEVGGYTF,TGCAGTGCTCTCAGACAGGGGGAAGTCGGTGGCTACACCTTC
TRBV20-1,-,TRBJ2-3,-,CSAAVLDTQYF,TGCAGTGCCGCGGTTCTAGATACGCAGTATTTT
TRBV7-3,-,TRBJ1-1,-,CASSSQVAGEAFF,TGTGCCAGCAGCTCCCAAGTTGCTGGTGAAGCTTTCTTT
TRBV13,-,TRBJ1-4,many,CASSPGDINEKLFF,TGTGCCAGCAGCCCCGGAGACATTAATGAAAAACTGTTTTTT
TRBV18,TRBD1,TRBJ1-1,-,CASSEDRVTAEAFF,TGTGCCAGCTCAGAGGACAGGGTTACCGCTGAAGCTTTCTTT
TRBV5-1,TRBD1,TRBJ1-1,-,CASSGTTGANTEAFF,TGCGCCAGCAGCGGGACGACAGGGGCGAACACTGAAGCTTTCTTT
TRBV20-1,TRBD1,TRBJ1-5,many,CSARGQDYSNQPQHF,TGCAGTGCCCGAGGACAGGACTATAGCAATCAGCCCCAGCATTTT
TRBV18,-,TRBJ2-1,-,CASSRGGPFNEQFF,TGTGCCAGCTCACGAGGGGGGCCTTTTAATGAGCAGTTCTTC
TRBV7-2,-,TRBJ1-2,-,CASSLRANYGYTF,TGTGCCAGCAGCTTAAGGGCGAACTATGGCTACACCTTC
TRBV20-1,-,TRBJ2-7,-,CSGGGMLPYAQYF,TGCAGTGGTGGGGGGATGTTACCCTACGCGCAGTACTTC
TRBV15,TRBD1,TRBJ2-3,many,CATSRDRTGGTDTQYF,TGTGCCACCAGCAGAGATCGGACAGGGGGGACAGATACGCAGTATTTT
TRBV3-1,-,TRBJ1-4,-,CASSRGGGFEKLFF,TGCGCCAGCAGCCGAGGGGGGGGCTTCGAAAAACTGTTTTTT
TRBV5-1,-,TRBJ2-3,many,CASSSTLGIGTDTQYF,TGCGCCAGCAGCTCTACCTTAGGGATCGGCACAGATACGCAGTATTTT
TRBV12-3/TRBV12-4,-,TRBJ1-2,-,CASSQQGSSGNTF,TGTGCCAGCAGTCAACAGGGAAGCTCTGGAAACACCTTC
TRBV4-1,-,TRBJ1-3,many,CASSQEEQGGNTIYF,TGCGCCAGCAGCCAAGAGGAGCAGGGTGGAAACACCATATATTTT
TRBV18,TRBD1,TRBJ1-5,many,CASSLGQVQPQHF,TGTGCCAGCTCACTCGGACAGGTTCAGCCCCAGCATTTT
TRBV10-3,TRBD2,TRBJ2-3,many,CATSGGAIGDTQYF,TGTGCCACTAGCGGGGGGGCCATAGGAGATACGCAGTATTTT
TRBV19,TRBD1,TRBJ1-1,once,CASSPDRGGLNTEAFF,TGTGCCAGTAGTCCCGACAGGGGGGGTTTAAACACTGAAGCTTTCTTT
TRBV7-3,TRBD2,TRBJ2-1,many,CASSGSGGRYGEQFF,TGTGCCAGCAGTGGTTCGGGGGGGCGTTACGGTGAGCAGTTCTTC
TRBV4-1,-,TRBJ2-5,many,CASSHVGGGETQYF,TGCGCCAGCAGCCACGTAGGGGGAGGGGAGACCCAGTACTTC
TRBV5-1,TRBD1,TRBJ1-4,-,CASSSDRWGEKLFF,TGCGCCAGCAGCTCGGACAGGTGGGGTGAAAAGCTGTTTTTT
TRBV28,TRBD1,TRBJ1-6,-,CASRKRTGRSYNSPLHF,TGTGCCAGCAGGAAGAGGACAGGGCGGTCCTATAATTCACCCCTCCACTTT
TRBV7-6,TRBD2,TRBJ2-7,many,CASSLGAGGPTYEQYF,TGTGCCAGCAGCTTAGGGGCGGGGGGCCCCACCTACGAGCAGTACTTC
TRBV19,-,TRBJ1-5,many,CASAPGSGNQPQHF,TGTGCCAGTGCACCAGGGTCGGGCAATCAGCCCCAGCATTTT
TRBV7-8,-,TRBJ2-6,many,CASSHGTSSGANVLTF,TGTGCCAGCAGCCACGGGACGTCCTCTGGGGCCAACGTCCTGACTTTC
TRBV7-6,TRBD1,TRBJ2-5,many,CASSPWTGSNQETQYF,TGTGCCAGCAGCCCGTGGACAGGGTCTAACCAAGAGACCCAGTACTTC
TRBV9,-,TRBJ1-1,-,CASSVDTFTPEASF,TGTGCCAGCAGCGTGGACACGTTTACCCCTGAAGCTTCCTTT
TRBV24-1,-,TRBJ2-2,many,CATSDPTVSGELFF,TGTGCCACCAGTGATCCGACAGTAAGCGGGGAGCTGTTTTTT
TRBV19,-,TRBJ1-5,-,CASRTYSRQAWQPQHF,TGTGCCAGTAGGACCTACTCCCGACAGGCGTGGCAGCCCCAGCATTTT
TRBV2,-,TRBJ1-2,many,CASSGWQGDGYTF,TGTGCCAGCAGTGGGTGGCAGGGCGATGGCTACACCTTC